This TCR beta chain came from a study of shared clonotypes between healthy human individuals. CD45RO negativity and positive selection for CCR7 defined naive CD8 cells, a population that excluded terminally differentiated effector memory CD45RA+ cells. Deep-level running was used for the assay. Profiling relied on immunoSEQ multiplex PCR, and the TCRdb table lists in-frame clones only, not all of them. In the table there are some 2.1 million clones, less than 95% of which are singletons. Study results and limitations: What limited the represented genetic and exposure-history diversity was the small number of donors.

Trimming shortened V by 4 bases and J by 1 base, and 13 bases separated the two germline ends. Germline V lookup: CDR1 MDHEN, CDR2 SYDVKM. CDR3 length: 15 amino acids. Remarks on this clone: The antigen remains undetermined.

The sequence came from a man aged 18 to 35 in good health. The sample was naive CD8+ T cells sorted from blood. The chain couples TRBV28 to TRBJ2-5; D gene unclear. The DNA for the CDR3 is TGTGCCAGCAGTTGGCTGGGCGCGGTCCAAGAGACCCAGTACTTC. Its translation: CASSWLGAVQETQYF. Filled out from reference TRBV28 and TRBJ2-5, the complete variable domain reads DVKVTQSSRYLVKRTGEKVFLECVQDMDHENMFWYRQDPGLGLRLIYFSYDVKMKEKGDIPEGYSVSREKKERFSLILESASTNQTSMYLCASSWLGAVQETQYFGPGTRLLVL.